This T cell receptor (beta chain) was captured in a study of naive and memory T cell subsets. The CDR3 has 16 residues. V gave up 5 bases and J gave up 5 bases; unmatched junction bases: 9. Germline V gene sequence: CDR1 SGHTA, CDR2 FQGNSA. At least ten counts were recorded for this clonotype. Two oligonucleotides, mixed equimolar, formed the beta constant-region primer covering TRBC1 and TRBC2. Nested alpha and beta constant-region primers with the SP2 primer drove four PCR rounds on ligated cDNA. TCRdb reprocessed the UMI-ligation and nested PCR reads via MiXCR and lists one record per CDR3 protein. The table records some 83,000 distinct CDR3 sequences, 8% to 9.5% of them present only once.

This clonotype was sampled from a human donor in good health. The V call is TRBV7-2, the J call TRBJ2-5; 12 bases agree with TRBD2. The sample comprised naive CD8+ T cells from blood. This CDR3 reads CASSPWTSGTIETQYF. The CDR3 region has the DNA TGTGCCAGCAGCCCGTGGACTAGCGGGACGATCGAGACCCAGTACTTC. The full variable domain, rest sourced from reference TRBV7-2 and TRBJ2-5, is GAGVSQSPSNKVTEKGKDVELRCDPISGHTALYWYRQSLGQGLEFLIYFQGNSAPDKSGLPSDRFSAERTGGSVSTLTIQRTQQEDSAVYLCASSPWTSGTIETQYFGPGTRLLVL.